This T cell receptor beta chain comes out of a study of OX40 agonist ivuxolimab in advanced cancers. Across the whole study: Patients with hepatocellular carcinoma, melanoma, renal cell or head and neck cancer made up the dose-escalation patients.

Profiling relied on immunoSEQ multiplex PCR, and the TCRdb table lists in-frame clones only, not all of them. This table holds 55,000 to 60,000 clones, roughly 84% found once. V lost 5 bases to trimming and J lost 2 bases; unmatched junction nucleotides: 9. The CDR3 is 15 amino acids. CDR1 is MNHEY, CDR2 SVGAGI, per germline. This TCR was sampled from an adult with an advanced solid tumor such as melanoma, head and neck, liver or kidney cancer. This specimen was CD4+ or CD8+ T cells sorted from blood, taken in a trial of the OX40 agonist ivuxolimab. The chain has TRBV6-5 and TRBJ2-7; TRBD1 agrees at 7 bases. CDR3 sequence: CASSKQGEPPYEQYF. The CDR3 DNA reads TGTGCCAGCAGTAAGCAGGGGGAACCGCCCTACGAGCAGTACTTC.